This is a list of T cell receptor beta chains from one sample in a study of cytomegalovirus exposure and HLA in healthy donors. Assay: immunoSEQ multiplex PCR; the TCRdb copy retains only in-frame clones and omits some. The top ten clones hold 2% to 2.5% of a sample with about 140,000 clones, around 80% of them seen once. The sequenced sample consisted of PBMCs. The receptors here all came from a man aged 30-40 years in good health and CMV-seronegative. Both conserved end residues are part of each CDR3. The D gene is left open where the match is weak. The listing skips clone size in some rows; elsewhere it reads once, few, many or a size class.

CDR3 protein: CASSPLGAGGDTQYF
CDR3 DNA: TGTGCCAGCAGCCCCTTGGGGGCGGGGGGCGATACGCAGTATTTT
J gene: TRBJ2-3
D gene: TRBD2
clone size: -
V gene: TRBV4-2

CDR3 protein: CASSQRTGGTEAFF
CDR3 DNA: TGTGCCAGCAGCCAGAGGACGGGAGGAACTGAAGCTTTCTTT
J gene: TRBJ1-1
D gene: -
clone size: -
V gene: TRBV16

CDR3 protein: CASSLSPGDTQYF
CDR3 DNA: TGTGCCAGCAGCTTAAGCCCGGGGGATACGCAGTATTTT
J gene: TRBJ2-3
D gene: -
clone size: few
V gene: TRBV5-6

CDR3 protein: CASSQEGGKGDTEAFF
CDR3 DNA: TGCGCCAGCAGCCAAGAGGGGGGGAAGGGGGACACTGAAGCTTTCTTT
J gene: TRBJ1-1
D gene: -
clone size: -
V gene: TRBV4-1

CDR3 protein: CASRSPRTGMNTEAFF
CDR3 DNA: TGTGCCAGCAGGTCCCCTCGGACAGGGATGAACACTGAAGCTTTCTTT
J gene: TRBJ1-1
D gene: TRBD1
clone size: once
V gene: TRBV28

CDR3 protein: CASSLVGRSYEQYF
CDR3 DNA: TGTGCCAGCAGCTTAGTTGGGCGAAGCTACGAGCAGTACTTC
J gene: TRBJ2-7
D gene: -
clone size: -
V gene: TRBV7-9

CDR3 protein: CASSLGSTGRNIQYF
CDR3 DNA: TGTGCCAGCAGCTTGGGTTCGACAGGGAGGAACATTCAGTACTTC
J gene: TRBJ2-4
D gene: -
clone size: -
V gene: TRBV7-9

CDR3 protein: CASSLFPSGNSYEQYF
CDR3 DNA: TGTGCCAGCAGCTTATTTCCTAGCGGGAACTCCTACGAGCAGTACTTC
J gene: TRBJ2-7
D gene: TRBD2
clone size: once
V gene: TRBV7-3

CDR3 protein: CASSPRNSNQPQHF
CDR3 DNA: TGTGCCAGCAGCCCCAGGAATAGCAATCAGCCCCAGCATTTT
J gene: TRBJ1-5
D gene: -
clone size: -
V gene: TRBV14

CDR3 protein: CASSLAPLQGPGEKLFF
CDR3 DNA: TGCGCCAGCAGCTTGGCCCCCTTACAGGGACCTGGGGAAAAACTGTTTTTT
J gene: TRBJ1-4
D gene: -
clone size: -
V gene: TRBV5-1